What follows is one T cell receptor (beta chain) and its context. As yet, its antigen is unknown. Germline V gene lookup returns CDR1 MNHNS and CDR2 SASEGT. V lost 4 bases and J lost 2, with 12 bases in between. The CDR3 is made up of 15 amino acids. The data stem from a study of cytomegalovirus exposure and HLA in healthy donors. Study results and caveats: The listing of about 150 TCR beta chains classed them as cytomegalovirus-associated. Previously analyzed data showed that most TCR beta V segments were productive at a frequency of about 90% or about 30%. In a later analysis, TCR association rates varied by HLA locus: DRB1 most, HLA-C fewest.

At the time of sampling, donors were nominally healthy, though unrecorded immune exposures were likely. The primer mix had 60 Vbeta and 13 Jbeta primers. Libraries were prepared by immunoSEQ multiplex PCR; TCRdb keeps only in-frame clonotypes and omits some of them. The sample yields around 120,000 clones, 60% to 70% seen once. This sequence originates from a man younger than 40 in good health and CMV-seropositive. Sequencing was done on a sample of PBMCs. The rearrangement links TRBV6-1 to TRBJ2-1; D is perhaps TRBD1 (6 bases). CDR3 residues: CASSVVTGTYNEQFF. In DNA, the CDR3 is TGTGCCAGCAGTGTAGTGACAGGAACCTACAATGAGCAGTTCTTC.